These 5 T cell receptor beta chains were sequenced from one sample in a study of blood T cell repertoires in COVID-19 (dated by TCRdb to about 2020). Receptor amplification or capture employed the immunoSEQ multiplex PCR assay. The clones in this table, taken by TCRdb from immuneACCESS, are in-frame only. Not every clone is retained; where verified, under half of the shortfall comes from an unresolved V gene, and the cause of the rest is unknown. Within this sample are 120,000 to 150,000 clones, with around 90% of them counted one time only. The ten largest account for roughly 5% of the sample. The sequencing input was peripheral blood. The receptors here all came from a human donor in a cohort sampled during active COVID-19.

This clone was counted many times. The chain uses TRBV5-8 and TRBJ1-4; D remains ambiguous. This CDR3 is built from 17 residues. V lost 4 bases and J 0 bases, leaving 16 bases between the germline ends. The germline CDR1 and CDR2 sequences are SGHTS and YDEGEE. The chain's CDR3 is CASSPGWGDATNEKLFF. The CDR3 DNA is TGTGCCAGCAGCCCGGGATGGGGAGATGCAACTAATGAAAAACTGTTTTTT.

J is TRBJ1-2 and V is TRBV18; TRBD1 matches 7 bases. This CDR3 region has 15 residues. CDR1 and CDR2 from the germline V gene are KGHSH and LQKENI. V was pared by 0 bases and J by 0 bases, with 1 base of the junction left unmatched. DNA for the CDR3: TGTGCCAGCTCACCACCAACAGGGGCTAACTATGGCTACACCTTC. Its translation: CASSPPTGANYGYTF.

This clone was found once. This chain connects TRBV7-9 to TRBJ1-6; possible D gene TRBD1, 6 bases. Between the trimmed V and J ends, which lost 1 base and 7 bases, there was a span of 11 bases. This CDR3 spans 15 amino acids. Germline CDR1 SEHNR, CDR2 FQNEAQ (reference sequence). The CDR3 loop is CASSLVDSPNSPLHF. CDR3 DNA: TGTGCCAGCAGCTTAGTGGACAGCCCAAATTCACCCCTCCACTTT.

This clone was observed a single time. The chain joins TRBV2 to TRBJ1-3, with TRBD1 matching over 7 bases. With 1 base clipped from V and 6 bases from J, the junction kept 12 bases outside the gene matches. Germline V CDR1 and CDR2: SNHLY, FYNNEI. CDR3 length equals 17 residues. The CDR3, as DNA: TGTGCCAGCAGTGAAGAATACGGACAGGCCGAAGAAAACACCATATATTTT. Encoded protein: CASSEEYGQAEENTIYF. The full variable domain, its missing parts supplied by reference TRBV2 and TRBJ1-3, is EPEVTQTPSHQVTQMGQEVILRCVPISNHLYFYWYRQILGQKVEFLVSFYNNEISEKSEIFDDQFSVERPDGSNFTLKIRSTKLEDSAMYFCASSEEYGQAEENTIYFGEGSWLTVV.

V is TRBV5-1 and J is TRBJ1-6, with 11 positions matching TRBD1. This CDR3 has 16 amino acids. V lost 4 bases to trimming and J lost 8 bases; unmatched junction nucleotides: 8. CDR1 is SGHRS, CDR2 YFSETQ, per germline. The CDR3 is CASSTSGTGGDSPLHF. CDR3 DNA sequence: TGCGCCAGCAGCACCTCCGGGACAGGGGGGGATTCACCCCTCCACTTT.